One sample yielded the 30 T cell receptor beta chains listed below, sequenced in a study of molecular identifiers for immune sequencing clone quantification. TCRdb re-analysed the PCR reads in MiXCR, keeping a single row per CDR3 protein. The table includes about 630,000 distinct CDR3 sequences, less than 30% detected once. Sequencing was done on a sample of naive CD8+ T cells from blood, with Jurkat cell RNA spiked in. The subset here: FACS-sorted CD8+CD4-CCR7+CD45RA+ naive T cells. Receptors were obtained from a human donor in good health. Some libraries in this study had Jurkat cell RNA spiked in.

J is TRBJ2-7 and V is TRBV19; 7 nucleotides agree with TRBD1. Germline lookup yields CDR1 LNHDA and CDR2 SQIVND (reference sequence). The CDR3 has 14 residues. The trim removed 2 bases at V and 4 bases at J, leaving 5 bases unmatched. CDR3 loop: CASSINDRVYEQYF. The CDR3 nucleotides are TGTGCCAGTAGTATAAACGACAGGGTATACGAGCAGTACTTC.

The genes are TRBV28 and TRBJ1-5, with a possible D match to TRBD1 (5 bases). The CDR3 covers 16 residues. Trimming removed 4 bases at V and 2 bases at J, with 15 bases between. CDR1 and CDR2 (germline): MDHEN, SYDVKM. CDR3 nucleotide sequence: TGTGCCAGCAGTTCGGGACGGGGTATTCGCAATCAGCCCCAGCATTTT. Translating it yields CASSSGRGIRNQPQHF.

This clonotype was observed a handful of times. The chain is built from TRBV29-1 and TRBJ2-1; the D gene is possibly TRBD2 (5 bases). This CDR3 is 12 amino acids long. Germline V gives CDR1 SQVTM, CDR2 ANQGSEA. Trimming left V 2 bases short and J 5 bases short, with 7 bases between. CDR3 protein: CSVETGNNEQFF. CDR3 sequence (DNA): TGCAGCGTTGAAACGGGAAACAATGAGCAGTTCTTC.

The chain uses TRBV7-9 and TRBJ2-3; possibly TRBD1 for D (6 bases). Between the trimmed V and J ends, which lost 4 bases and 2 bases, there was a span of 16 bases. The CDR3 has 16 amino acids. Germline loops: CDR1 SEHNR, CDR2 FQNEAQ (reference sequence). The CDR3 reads CASSSNNRAPTDTQYF. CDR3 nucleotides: TGTGCCAGCAGCTCAAATAACAGGGCCCCCACAGATACGCAGTATTTT.

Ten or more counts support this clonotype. The CDR3 DNA reads as TGCGCCAGCAGCTTGAACGAGGGAGGAATGGCAGATACGCAGTATTTT. Its protein product is CASSLNEGGMADTQYF. This chain uses TRBV5-1 with TRBJ2-3; D may be TRBD2 (6 bases). V was pared by 1 base and J by 4 bases, with 16 bases between. The CDR3 is 16 residues long. Germline V CDR1 and CDR2: SGHRS, YFSETQ.

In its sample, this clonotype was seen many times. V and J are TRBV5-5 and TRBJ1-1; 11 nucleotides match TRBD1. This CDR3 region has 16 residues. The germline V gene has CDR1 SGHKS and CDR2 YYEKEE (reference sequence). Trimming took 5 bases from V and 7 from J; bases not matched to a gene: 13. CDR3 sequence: CASRRSPGTGGGEAFF. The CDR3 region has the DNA TGTGCCAGCAGGCGCTCACCCGGGACAGGGGGTGGTGAAGCTTTCTTT.

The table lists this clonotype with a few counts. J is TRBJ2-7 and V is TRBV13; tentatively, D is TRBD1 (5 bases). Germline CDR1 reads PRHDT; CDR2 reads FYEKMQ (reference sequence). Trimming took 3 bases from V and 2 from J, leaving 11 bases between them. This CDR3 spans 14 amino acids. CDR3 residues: CASSFTGTPYEQYF. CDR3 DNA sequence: TGTGCCAGCAGCTTCACAGGTACACCCTACGAGCAGTACTTC. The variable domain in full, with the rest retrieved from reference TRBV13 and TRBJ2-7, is AAGVIQSPRHLIKEKRETATLKCYPIPRHDTVYWYQQGPGQDPQFLISFYEKMQSDKGSIPDRFSAQQFSDYHSELNMSSLELGDSALYFCASSFTGTPYEQYFGPGTRLTVT.

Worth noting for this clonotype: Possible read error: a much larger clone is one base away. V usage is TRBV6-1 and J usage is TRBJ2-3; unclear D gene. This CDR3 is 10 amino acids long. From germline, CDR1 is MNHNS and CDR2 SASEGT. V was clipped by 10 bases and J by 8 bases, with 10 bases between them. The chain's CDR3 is CATIEGTQYF. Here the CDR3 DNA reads TGTGCCACCATCGAAGGTACGCAGTATTTT.

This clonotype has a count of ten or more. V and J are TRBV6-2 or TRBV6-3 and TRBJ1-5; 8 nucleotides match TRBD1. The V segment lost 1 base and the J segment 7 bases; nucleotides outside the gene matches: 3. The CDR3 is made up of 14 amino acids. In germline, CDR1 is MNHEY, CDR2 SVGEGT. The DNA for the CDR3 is TGTGCCAGCAGTTACTGGACAGGGATCCAGCCCCAGCATTTT. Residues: CASSYWTGIQPQHF.

CDR3 nucleotides: TGTGCCAGTACTGGACAGGGCAACACCGGGGAGCTGTTTTTT. It encodes CASTGQGNTGELFF. The chain combines TRBV19 with TRBJ2-2; TRBD1 aligns across 8 bases. V dropped 7 bases and J dropped 2; count of bases not matched to a gene: 3. Germline CDR1 reads LNHDA; CDR2 reads SQIVND (reference sequence). The CDR3 length is 14 residues.

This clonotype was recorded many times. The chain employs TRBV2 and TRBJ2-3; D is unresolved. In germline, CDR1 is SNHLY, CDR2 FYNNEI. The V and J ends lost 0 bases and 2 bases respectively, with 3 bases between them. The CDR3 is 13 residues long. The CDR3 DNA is TGTGCCAGCAGTGAAGCGCTCACAGATACGCAGTATTTT. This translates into CASSEALTDTQYF.

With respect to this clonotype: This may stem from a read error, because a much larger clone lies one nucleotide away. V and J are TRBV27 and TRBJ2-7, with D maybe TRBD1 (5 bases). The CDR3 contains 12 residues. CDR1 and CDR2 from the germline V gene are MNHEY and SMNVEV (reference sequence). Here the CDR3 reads CARSPGSTEQYF. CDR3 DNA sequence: TGTGCCCGCAGTCCAGGGTCCACCGAGCAGTACTTC.

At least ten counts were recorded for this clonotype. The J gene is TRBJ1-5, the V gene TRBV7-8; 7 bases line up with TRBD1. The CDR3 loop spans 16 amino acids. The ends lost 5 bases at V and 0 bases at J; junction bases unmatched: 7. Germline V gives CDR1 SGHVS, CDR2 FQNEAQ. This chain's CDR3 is CASSNQGGYSNQPQHF. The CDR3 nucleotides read TGTGCCAGCAGCAACCAGGGGGGGTATAGCAATCAGCCCCAGCATTTT.

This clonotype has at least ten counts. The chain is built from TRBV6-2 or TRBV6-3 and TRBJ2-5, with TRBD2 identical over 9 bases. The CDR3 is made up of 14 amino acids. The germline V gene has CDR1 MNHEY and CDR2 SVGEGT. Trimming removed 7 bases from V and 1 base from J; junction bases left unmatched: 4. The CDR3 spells CASNLSGSQETQYF. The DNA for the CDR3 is TGTGCCAGCAACCTTAGCGGGAGCCAAGAGACCCAGTACTTC.

CDR3 in DNA: TGCAGTGCTATAGGACATAGGGGAGAGACCCAGTACTTC. This translates into CSAIGHRGETQYF. The chain has TRBV20-1 and TRBJ2-5, with a weak D call TRBD1 (5 bases). V shed 4 bases and J shed 4 bases, with 13 bases lying between them. Looked up from germline, CDR1 is DFQATT and CDR2 is SNEGSKA (reference sequence). CDR3 length equals 13 residues.

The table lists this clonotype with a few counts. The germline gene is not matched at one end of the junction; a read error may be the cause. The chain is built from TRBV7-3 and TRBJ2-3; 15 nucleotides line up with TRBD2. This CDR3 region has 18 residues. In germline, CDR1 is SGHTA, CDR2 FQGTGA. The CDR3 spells CASSLTPGLAGGADTQYF. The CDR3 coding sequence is TGTGCCAGCAGCTTAACCCCGGGACTAGCGGGAGGAGCAGACACGCAGTATTTT.

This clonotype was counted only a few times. The CDR3 loop is CASSRDDNYGYTF. As DNA, the CDR3 is TGTGCCAGCAGCCGAGACGATAACTATGGCTACACCTTC. J is TRBJ1-2 and V is TRBV5-4; no clear D gene. Germline lookup yields CDR1 SGHNT and CDR2 YYREEE (reference sequence). V was clipped by 4 bases and J by 1 base, with 8 bases between them. The CDR3 consists of 13 residues.

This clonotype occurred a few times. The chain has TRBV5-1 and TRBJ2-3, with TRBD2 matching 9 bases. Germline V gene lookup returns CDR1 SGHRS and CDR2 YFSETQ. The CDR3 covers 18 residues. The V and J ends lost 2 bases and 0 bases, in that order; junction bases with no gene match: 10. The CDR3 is CASSLGLAGIKSTDTQYF. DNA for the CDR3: TGCGCCAGCAGCTTAGGGCTAGCGGGGATAAAAAGCACAGATACGCAGTATTTT. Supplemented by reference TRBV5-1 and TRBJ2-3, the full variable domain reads KAGVTQTPRYLIKTRGQQVTLSCSPISGHRSVSWYQQTPGQGLQFLFEYFSETQRNKGNFPGRFSGRQFSNSRSEMNVSTLELGDSALYLCASSLGLAGIKSTDTQYFGPGTRLTVL.

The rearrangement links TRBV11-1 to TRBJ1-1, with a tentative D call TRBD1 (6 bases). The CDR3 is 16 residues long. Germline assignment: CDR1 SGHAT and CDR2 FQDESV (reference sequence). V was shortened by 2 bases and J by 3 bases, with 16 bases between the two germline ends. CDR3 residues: CASSLLQGFPDTEAFF. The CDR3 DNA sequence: TGTGCCAGCAGCTTACTCCAGGGGTTCCCGGACACTGAAGCTTTCTTT.

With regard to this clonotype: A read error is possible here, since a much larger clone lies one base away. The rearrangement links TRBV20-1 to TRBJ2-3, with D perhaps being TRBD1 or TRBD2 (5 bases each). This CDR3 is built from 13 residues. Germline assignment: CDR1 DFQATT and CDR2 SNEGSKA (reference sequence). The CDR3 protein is CSARGQLGDTRYF. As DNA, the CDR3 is TGCAGTGCTAGAGGACAGCTGGGAGATACGCGGTATTTT.

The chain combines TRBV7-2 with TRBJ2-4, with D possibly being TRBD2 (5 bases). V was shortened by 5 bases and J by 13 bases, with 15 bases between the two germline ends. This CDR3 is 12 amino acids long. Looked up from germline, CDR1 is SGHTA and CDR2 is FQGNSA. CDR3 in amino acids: CASSPDFNEQYF. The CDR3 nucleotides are TGTGCCAGCAGCCCGGACTTCAATGAGCAGTACTTC.

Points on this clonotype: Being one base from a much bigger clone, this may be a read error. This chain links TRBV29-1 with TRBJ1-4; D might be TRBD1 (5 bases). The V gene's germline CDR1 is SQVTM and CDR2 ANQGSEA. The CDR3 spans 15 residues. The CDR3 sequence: CSVAGGRLANEKLVF. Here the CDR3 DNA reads TGCAGCGTCGCTGGGGGGAGGCTTGCTAATGAAAAACTGGTTTTT. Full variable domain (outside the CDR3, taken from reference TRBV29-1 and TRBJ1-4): SAVISQKPSRDICQRGTSLTIQCQVDSQVTMMFWYRQQPGQSLTLIATANQGSEATYESGFVIDKFPISRPNLTFSTLTVSNMSPEDSSIYLCSVAGGRLANEKLVFGSGTQLSVL.

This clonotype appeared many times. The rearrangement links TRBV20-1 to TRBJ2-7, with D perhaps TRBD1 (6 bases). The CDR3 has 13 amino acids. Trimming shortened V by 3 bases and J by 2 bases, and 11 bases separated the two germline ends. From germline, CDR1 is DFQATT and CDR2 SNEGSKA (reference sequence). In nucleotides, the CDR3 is TGCAGTGCTAGGCGCAGGGGACCCTACGAGCAGTACTTC. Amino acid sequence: CSARRRGPYEQYF.

The CDR3 nucleotides are TGTGCCAGTAGTAGGGATATTGGCAATCAGCCCCAGCATTTT. The encoded protein is CASSRDIGNQPQHF. The chain couples TRBV19 to TRBJ1-5, with no clear D. V was shortened by 4 bases and J by 2 bases, with 9 bases between the two germline ends. Germline CDR1 reads LNHDA; CDR2 reads SQIVND (reference sequence). The CDR3 loop spans 14 amino acids. The full variable domain, its missing parts supplied by reference TRBV19 and TRBJ1-5, is DGGITQSPKYLFRKEGQNVTLSCEQNLNHDAMYWYRQDPGQGLRLIYYSQIVNDFQKGDIAEGYSVSREKKESFPLTVTSAQKNPTAFYLCASSRDIGNQPQHFGDGTRLSIL.

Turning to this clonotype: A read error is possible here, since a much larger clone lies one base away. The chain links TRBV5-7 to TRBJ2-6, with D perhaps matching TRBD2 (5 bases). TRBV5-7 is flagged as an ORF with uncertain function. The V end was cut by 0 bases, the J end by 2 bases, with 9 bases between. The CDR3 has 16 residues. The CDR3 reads CASSLGDYPGANVLTF. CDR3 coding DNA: TGTGCCAGCAGCTTGGGCGACTACCCTGGGGCCAACGTCCTGACTTTC.

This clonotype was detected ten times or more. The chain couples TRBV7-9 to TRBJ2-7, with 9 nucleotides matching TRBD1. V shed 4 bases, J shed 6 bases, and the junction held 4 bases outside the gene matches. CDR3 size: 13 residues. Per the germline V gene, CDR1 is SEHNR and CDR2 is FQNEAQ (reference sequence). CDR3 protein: CASSSGQGLEQYF. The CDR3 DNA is TGTGCCAGCAGCTCGGGACAGGGCCTCGAGCAGTACTTC.

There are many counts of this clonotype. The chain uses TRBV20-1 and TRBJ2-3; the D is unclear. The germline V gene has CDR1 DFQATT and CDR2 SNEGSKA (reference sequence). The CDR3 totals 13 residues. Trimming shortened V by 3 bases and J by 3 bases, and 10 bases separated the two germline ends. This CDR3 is CSASDGRTDTQYF. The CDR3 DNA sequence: TGCAGTGCTAGTGACGGACGAACAGATACGCAGTATTTT.

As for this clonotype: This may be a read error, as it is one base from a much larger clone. As DNA, the CDR3 is TGTGCCAGCAGTCACTCAGAACAGGGGGACATTCAGTACTTC. The encoded protein is CASSHSEQGDIQYF. The chain has TRBV6-5 and TRBJ2-4; 8 nucleotides match TRBD1. Germline-derived CDR1 and CDR2 are MNHEY and SVGAGI. This CDR3 is built from 14 residues.

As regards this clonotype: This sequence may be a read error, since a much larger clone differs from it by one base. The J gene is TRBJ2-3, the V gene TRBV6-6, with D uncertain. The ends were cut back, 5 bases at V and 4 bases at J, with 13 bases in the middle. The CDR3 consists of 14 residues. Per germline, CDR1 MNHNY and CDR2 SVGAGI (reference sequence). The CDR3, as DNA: TGTGCCAGCAGTCCCACTACTATCGCAGATACGCAGTATTTT. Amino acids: CASSPTTIADTQYF.

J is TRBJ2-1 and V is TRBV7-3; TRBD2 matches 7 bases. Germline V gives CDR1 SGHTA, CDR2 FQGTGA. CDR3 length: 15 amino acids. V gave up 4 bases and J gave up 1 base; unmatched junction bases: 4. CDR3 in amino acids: CASSSLAESYNEQFF. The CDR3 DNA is TGTGCCAGCAGCTCTCTAGCGGAATCCTACAATGAGCAGTTCTTC.